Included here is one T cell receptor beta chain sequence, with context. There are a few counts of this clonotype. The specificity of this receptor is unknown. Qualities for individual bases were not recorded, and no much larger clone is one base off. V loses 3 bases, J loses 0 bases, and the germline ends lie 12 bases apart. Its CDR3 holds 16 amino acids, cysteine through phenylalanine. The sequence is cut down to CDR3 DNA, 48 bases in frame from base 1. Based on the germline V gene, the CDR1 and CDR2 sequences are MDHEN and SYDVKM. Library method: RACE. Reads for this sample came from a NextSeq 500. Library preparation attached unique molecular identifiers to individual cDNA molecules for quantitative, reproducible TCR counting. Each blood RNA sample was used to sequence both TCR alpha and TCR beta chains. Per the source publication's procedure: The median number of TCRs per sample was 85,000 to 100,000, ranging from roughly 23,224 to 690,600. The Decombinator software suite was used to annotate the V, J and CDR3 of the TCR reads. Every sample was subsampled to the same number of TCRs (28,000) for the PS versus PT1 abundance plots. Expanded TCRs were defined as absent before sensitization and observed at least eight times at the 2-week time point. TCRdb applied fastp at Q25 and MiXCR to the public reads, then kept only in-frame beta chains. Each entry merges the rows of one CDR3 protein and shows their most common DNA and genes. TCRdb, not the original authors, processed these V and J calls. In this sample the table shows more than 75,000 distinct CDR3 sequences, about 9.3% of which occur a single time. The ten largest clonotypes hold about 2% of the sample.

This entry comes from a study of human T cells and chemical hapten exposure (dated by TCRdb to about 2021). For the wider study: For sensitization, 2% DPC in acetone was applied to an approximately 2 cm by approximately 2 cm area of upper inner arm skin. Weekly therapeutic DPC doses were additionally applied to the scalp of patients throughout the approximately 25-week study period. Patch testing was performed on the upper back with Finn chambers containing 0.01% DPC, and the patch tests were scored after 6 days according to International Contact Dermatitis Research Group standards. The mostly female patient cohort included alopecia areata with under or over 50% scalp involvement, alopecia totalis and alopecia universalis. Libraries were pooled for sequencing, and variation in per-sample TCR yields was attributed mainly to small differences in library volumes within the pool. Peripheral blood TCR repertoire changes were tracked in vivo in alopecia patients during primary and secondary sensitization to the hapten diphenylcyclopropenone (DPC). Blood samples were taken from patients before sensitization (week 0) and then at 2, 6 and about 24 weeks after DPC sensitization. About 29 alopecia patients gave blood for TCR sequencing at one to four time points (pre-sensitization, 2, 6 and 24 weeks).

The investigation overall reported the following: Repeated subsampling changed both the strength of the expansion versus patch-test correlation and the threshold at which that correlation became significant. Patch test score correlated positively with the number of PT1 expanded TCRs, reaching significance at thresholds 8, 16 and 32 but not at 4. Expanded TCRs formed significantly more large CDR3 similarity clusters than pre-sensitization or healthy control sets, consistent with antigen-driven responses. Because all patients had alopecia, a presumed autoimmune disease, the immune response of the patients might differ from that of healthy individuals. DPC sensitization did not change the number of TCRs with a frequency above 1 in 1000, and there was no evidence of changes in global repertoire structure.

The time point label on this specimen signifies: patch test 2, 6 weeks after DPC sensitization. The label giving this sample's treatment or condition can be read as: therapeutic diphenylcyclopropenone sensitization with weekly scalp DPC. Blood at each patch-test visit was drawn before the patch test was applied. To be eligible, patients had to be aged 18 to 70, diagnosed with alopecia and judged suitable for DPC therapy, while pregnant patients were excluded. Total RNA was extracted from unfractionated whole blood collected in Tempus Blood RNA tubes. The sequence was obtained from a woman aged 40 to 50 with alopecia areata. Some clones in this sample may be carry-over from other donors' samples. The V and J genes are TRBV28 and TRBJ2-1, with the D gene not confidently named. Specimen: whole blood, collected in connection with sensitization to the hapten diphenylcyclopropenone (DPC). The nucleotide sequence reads TGTGCCAGCAGTTTGGCAGGATCAAGCTCCTACAATGAGCAGTTCTTC. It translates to CASSLAGSSSYNEQFF. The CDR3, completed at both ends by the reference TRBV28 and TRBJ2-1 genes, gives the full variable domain DVKVTQSSRYLVKRTGEKVFLECVQDMDHENMFWYRQDPGLGLRLIYFSYDVKMKEKGDIPEGYSVSREKKERFSLILESASTNQTSMYLCASSLAGSSSYNEQFFGPGTRLTVL.